What follows are 14 T cell receptor beta chains derived from one specimen sequenced in a study of blood T cell repertoires in COVID-19. Only in-frame clones appear in the TCRdb table, and some are missing; sequencing was by immunoSEQ multiplex PCR. The sample has 130,000 or so clones, around 87% seen once. The sequenced sample consisted of peripheral blood. These receptors were obtained from a man in his 70s with active COVID-19.

The V call is TRBV7-3, the J call TRBJ1-1; D gene ambiguous. Trimming cost V 3 bases and J 7 bases, with 15 bases left between them. Per germline, CDR1 SGHTA and CDR2 FQGTGA. The CDR3 is made up of 14 amino acids. Here the CDR3 reads CASSLVAGDVEAFF. CDR3 bases: TGTGCCAGCAGCTTGGTGGCAGGCGACGTTGAAGCTTTCTTT. Supplemented by reference TRBV7-3 and TRBJ1-1, the full variable domain reads GAGVSQTPSNKVTEKGKYVELRCDPISGHTALYWYRQSLGQGPEFLIYFQGTGAADDSGLPNDRFFAVRPEGSVSTLKIQRTERGDSAVYLCASSLVAGDVEAFFGQGTRLTVV.

The chain has TRBV24-1 and TRBJ2-3; TRBD1 aligns across 8 bases. V was clipped by 2 bases and J by 5 bases; unmatched bases: 5. Germline V gene data show CDR1 as KGHDR and CDR2 as SFDVKD. The CDR3 loop spans 15 amino acids. CDR3 bases: TGTGCCACCAGTGATTCTCAGGGGGCCCGAGATACGCAGTATTTT. Translated, it gives CATSDSQGARDTQYF.

This chain joins TRBV27 and TRBJ2-1; a weak D match, TRBD2 (6 bases). CDR1 and CDR2 (germline): MNHEY, SMNVEV (reference sequence). The CDR3 runs to 13 residues. V lost 5 bases, J lost 10 bases, and 15 bases lay in between. Here the CDR3 reads CASSPPGDQEQFF. CDR3 nucleotides: TGTGCCAGCAGTCCCCCGGGGGACCAAGAGCAGTTCTTC.

The J gene is TRBJ2-2, the V gene TRBV4-3; the match to TRBD2 covers 14 bases. Germline V CDR1 and CDR2: LGHNA, YSLEER. The V segment lost 4 bases and the J segment 7 bases; nucleotides outside the gene matches: 8. The CDR3 is 17 residues long. The CDR3 nucleotides are TGCGCCAGCAGCCCAGGGACTAGCGGGAGTACGGGCGGGGAGCTGTTTTTT. Its translation: CASSPGTSGSTGGELFF.

The chain is built from TRBV30 and TRBJ1-2, with 9 bases that match TRBD1. V shed 0 bases and J 6 bases; nucleotides not matched to a gene: 8. The V gene's germline CDR1 is GTSNPN and CDR2 SVGIG (reference sequence). This CDR3 contains 15 residues. The CDR3 sequence: CAWSVSQRTGDGYTF. The CDR3 DNA sequence: TGTGCCTGGAGTGTATCCCAAAGGACAGGGGATGGCTACACCTTC.

CDR3 nucleotides: TGCGCCAGCCGCGAAATTATGTCGGCGAACACCGGGGAGCTGTTTTTT. Protein product: CASREIMSANTGELFF. The gene calls are TRBV5-1 and TRBJ2-2, with D unresolved. The CDR3 is 16 amino acids. V was trimmed by 7 bases and J by 0 bases, leaving 16 bases between them. CDR1 SGHRS and CDR2 YFSETQ come from the germline V gene.

The rearrangement joins TRBV7-3 to TRBJ2-1; maybe TRBD2 (6 bases). Germline V gene lookup returns CDR1 SGHTA and CDR2 FQGTGA. The V end was cut by 1 base, the J end by 5 bases, with 9 bases between. This CDR3 spans 14 amino acids. The CDR3 reads CASSLSGKDNEQFF. The DNA for the CDR3 is TGTGCCAGCAGCTTAAGCGGGAAAGACAATGAGCAGTTCTTC. The variable domain in full, with the rest retrieved from reference TRBV7-3 and TRBJ2-1, is GAGVSQTPSNKVTEKGKYVELRCDPISGHTALYWYRQSLGQGPEFLIYFQGTGAADDSGLPNDRFFAVRPEGSVSTLKIQRTERGDSAVYLCASSLSGKDNEQFFGPGTRLTVL.

This chain links TRBV24-1 with TRBJ2-1; 8 bases map to TRBD2. V shed 4 bases, J shed 9 bases, and the junction held 19 bases outside the gene matches. Germline CDR1 is KGHDR and CDR2 is SFDVKD. The CDR3 is 18 residues long. This chain's CDR3 is CATSDPIMLRGARGEQFF. The CDR3 region has the DNA TGTGCCACCAGTGACCCAATAATGTTGCGGGGGGCACGGGGTGAGCAGTTCTTC.

Only one count was recorded for this clone. The rearrangement uses TRBV5-1 and TRBJ2-5; 8 bases align to TRBD2. Germline V gene data show CDR1 as SGHRS and CDR2 as YFSETQ. This CDR3 spans 14 amino acids. Trimming cost V 4 bases and J 2 bases; bases outside gene matches: 4. CDR3 in DNA: TGCGCCAGCAGCCTTAGCGGGACTCAAGAGACCCAGTACTTC. Protein: CASSLSGTQETQYF.

This chain joins TRBV18 and TRBJ2-6; TRBD1 matches at 10 bases. The CDR3 extends over 20 amino acids. V lost 0 bases, J lost 4 bases, and 12 bases stayed unmatched. Germline assignment: CDR1 KGHSH and CDR2 LQKENI. CDR3 nucleotide sequence: TGTGCCAGCTCACCACCCGGTGACAGGGGGCTTGTATCCGGGGCCAACGTCCTGACTTTC. Translating gives CASSPPGDRGLVSGANVLTF.

Concerning this clone itself: At the DNA level, this CDR3 is encoded by other sequences in the same sample as well. The chain recombines TRBV5-4 with TRBJ1-2, with no clear D. Deletions cut 5 bases from V and 5 bases from J, with 7 bases between. The germline V gene encodes CDR1 SGHNT and CDR2 YYREEE (reference sequence). The CDR3 runs to 11 residues. CDR3 nucleotides: TGTGCCAGCAGTCCCGGGTATGGCTACACCTTC. This codes for CASSPGYGYTF.

This clone was seen only once. The chain combines TRBV28 with TRBJ1-4, with 8 bases fitting TRBD1. The CDR3 is 12 residues long. Germline V gene data show CDR1 as MDHEN and CDR2 as SYDVKM. The junction had 8 bases not matched to a gene; V was cut back by 5 bases and J by 15 bases. CDR3 amino acids: CASSEGQGAVFF. Written as DNA, the CDR3 is TGTGCCAGCAGTGAGGGCCAGGGGGCGGTGTTTTTT.

This sequence joins TRBV6-6 and TRBJ1-5, with 10 bases that match TRBD1. The length of the CDR3 is 15 residues. Germline V gene lookup returns CDR1 MNHNY and CDR2 SVGAGI (reference sequence). Trimming cost V 6 bases and J 6 bases; bases outside gene matches: 8. The CDR3: CASSAGQGNGQPQHF. The CDR3 bases are TGTGCCAGCAGCGCGGGACAGGGGAACGGTCAGCCCCAGCATTTT.

This clone occurred a few times. The rearrangement links TRBV5-1 to TRBJ2-2; 8 nucleotides agree with TRBD1. The CDR3 runs to 16 residues. Germline trimming cut 0 bases from V and 4 bases from J; bases unmatched to any gene: 5. Germline V lookup: CDR1 SGHRS, CDR2 YFSETQ. The DNA of the CDR3 is TGCGCCAGCAGCTTGGCCCAGGGGGCCCGCACCGGGGAGCTGTTTTTT. Translation gives CASSLAQGARTGELFF.